A single sample gave rise to the 28 T cell receptor beta chains below, sequenced in a study of blood T cell repertoires in COVID-19. The repertoire was sequenced with immunoSEQ multiplex PCR; TCRdb's copy has only in-frame clones and lacks some. Of some 190,000 clones listed, under 85% were seen once; the top ten hold about 6.9%. The source material was peripheral blood. Every receptor here comes from a man aged 80 or over with COVID-19, enrolled during active disease.

The chain uses TRBV7-2 and TRBJ2-5, with 9 bases lining up with TRBD2. The CDR3 contains 15 residues. Germline V lookup: CDR1 SGHTA, CDR2 FQGNSA. V trimming: 1 base; J trimming: 2 bases; junction bases outside the gene matches: 2. The CDR3 region is CASSLEAGGQETQYF. The DNA for the CDR3 is TGTGCCAGCAGCTTAGAGGCGGGGGGGCAAGAGACCCAGTACTTC.

This chain joins TRBV7-3 and TRBJ1-6, with 7 positions matching TRBD1. The CDR3 consists of 16 residues. CDR1 SGHTA and CDR2 FQGTGA come from the germline V gene. J gave up 3 bases and V 4 bases, and 6 bases lay outside the gene matches. The CDR3 region is CASSSPGQSYNSPLHF. In DNA, the CDR3 is TGTGCCAGCAGCTCACCGGGACAGAGCTATAATTCACCCCTCCACTTT.

The chain carries TRBV5-1 and TRBJ2-3, with 9 bases that match TRBD1. The CDR3 sequence is 16 residues long. V gave up 2 bases and J gave up 4 bases; unmatched junction bases: 8. CDR1 SGHRS and CDR2 YFSETQ come from the germline V gene. CDR3 DNA: TGCGCCAGCAGCTTTAGAGGGACAGGGTTTTCAGATACGCAGTATTTT. It translates to CASSFRGTGFSDTQYF.

This clone was detected only a few times. The genes are TRBV3-1 (or the pseudogene TRBV3-2) and TRBJ1-2; D is ambiguous. The CDR3 covers 11 residues. Germline V CDR1 and CDR2: LGHDT, YNNKEL (reference sequence). V was cut by 4 bases and J by 7 bases, with 7 bases left in between. As DNA, the CDR3 is TGTGCCAGCAGCCTTGAGGGTGGCTACACCTTC. Translation gives CASSLEGGYTF.

This clone appeared a single time. V and J are TRBV2 and TRBJ1-2, with 8 bases that match TRBD1. The V and J ends lost 3 bases and 6 bases, in that order; junction bases with no gene match: 3. The CDR3 has 13 residues. Germline V CDR1 and CDR2: SNHLY, FYNNEI. The CDR3 region is CASSEDREDGYTF. CDR3 bases: TGTGCCAGCAGTGAGGACAGGGAGGATGGCTACACCTTC.

The DNA of the CDR3 is TGTGCCAGCAGTTGGGGGGCTCGACAGGGTCAGCCCCAGCATTTT. Translation gives CASSWGARQGQPQHF. The chain links TRBV7-8 to TRBJ1-5; 7 bases are shared with TRBD1. With 6 bases clipped from V and 6 bases from J, the junction kept 11 bases outside the gene matches. Germline V lookup: CDR1 SGHVS, CDR2 FQNEAQ. The CDR3 sequence is 15 residues long.

The V gene is TRBV9, the J gene TRBJ1-6; 10 positions agree with TRBD1. With V trimmed by 3 bases and J by 5 bases, 14 bases remained unmatched. Germline V gene sequence: CDR1 SGDLS, CDR2 YYNGEE. There are 19 residues in the CDR3. CDR3 nucleotide sequence: TGTGCCAGCAGCGCTGGGACAGGGGAAATTAGCAGTAATAATTCACCCCTCCACTTT. Its translation is CASSAGTGEISSNNSPLHF.

The gene calls are TRBV7-2 and TRBJ2-2, with 16 bases aligning to TRBD2. The CDR3 runs 18 residues. Trimming at V came to 4 bases and at J to 7 bases, leaving 9 bases not matched to a gene. Germline lookup yields CDR1 SGHTA and CDR2 FQGNSA. CDR3 nucleotide sequence: TGTGCCAGCAGCTGGCCGGGACTAGCGGGGGGGTCCGGCGGGGAGCTGTTTTTT. Encoded protein: CASSWPGLAGGSGGELFF.

The rearrangement links TRBV18 to TRBJ1-5, with a tentative D call TRBD1 (6 bases). V shed 5 bases and J shed 6 bases, with 11 bases lying between them. This CDR3 is built from 13 residues. CDR1 and CDR2 from the germline V gene are KGHSH and LQKENI. The CDR3 DNA reads TGTGCCAGCTCATTACAGGGACGTCAGCCCCAGCATTTT. Its protein is CASSLQGRQPQHF.

The chain is built from TRBV28 and TRBJ1-2; D might be TRBD1 (5 bases). CDR3 length equals 15 residues. Germline CDR1 MDHEN, CDR2 SYDVKM. Trimming shortened V by 3 bases and J by 5 bases, and 16 bases separated the two germline ends. The CDR3 coding sequence is TGTGCCAGCAGTTTGCTCGTGACAGCATGGTATGGCTACACCTTC. Protein sequence: CASSLLVTAWYGYTF.

This chain uses TRBV7-8 with TRBJ2-1; 7 bases are shared with TRBD1. V trimming: 6 bases; J trimming: 7 bases; junction bases outside the gene matches: 9. Germline V gene data show CDR1 as SGHVS and CDR2 as FQNEAQ. The CDR3 contains 14 residues. The chain's CDR3 is CASRRDRVVNEQFF. In DNA, the CDR3 is TGTGCCAGCAGAAGGGACAGAGTTGTAAATGAGCAGTTCTTC.

The gene calls are TRBV27 and TRBJ2-7, with 9 bases that match TRBD1. Germline V gene lookup returns CDR1 MNHEY and CDR2 SMNVEV (reference sequence). The CDR3 has 14 amino acids. V lost 3 bases, J lost 2 bases, and 2 bases stayed unmatched. The CDR3 DNA sequence: TGTGCCAGCAGTTTGGGACAGGGCCCCTACGAGCAGTACTTC. It codes for CASSLGQGPYEQYF.

CDR3 in amino acids: CASSLAGSGTEAFF. CDR3 nucleotides: TGCGCCAGCAGCTTGGCGGGGAGTGGGACTGAAGCTTTCTTT. The gene calls are TRBV5-1 and TRBJ1-1; D unclear. CDR3 length equals 14 residues. V dropped 0 bases and J dropped 5 bases, with 11 bases sitting between them. The germline gives CDR1 SGHRS, CDR2 YFSETQ.

The V gene is TRBV3-1 (or the pseudogene TRBV3-2), the J gene TRBJ1-6; TRBD1 matches at 8 bases. After removal of 3 bases from V and 6 bases from J, the junction contained 10 bases not matched to a gene. In germline, CDR1 is LGHDT, CDR2 YNNKEL (reference sequence). The CDR3 has 17 amino acids. CDR3 sequence (DNA): TGTGCCAGCAGCCAGTACTCGGACAGGGCAGGTAATTCACCCCTCCACTTT. It translates to CASSQYSDRAGNSPLHF.

This clone was seen just once. The chain is built from TRBV27 and TRBJ1-2; 8 positions agree with TRBD1. Germline V lookup: CDR1 MNHEY, CDR2 SMNVEV (reference sequence). The CDR3 length is 17 residues. After removal of 5 bases from V and 3 bases from J, the junction contained 14 bases not matched to a gene. DNA of the CDR3: TGTGCCAGCAGTAAGGGACAGGCGGCTCCCTCTGACTATGGCTACACCTTC. This codes for CASSKGQAAPSDYGYTF.

This sequence joins TRBV5-4 and TRBJ1-4; TRBD1 aligns across 7 bases. Germline V lookup: CDR1 SGHNT, CDR2 YYREEE (reference sequence). The J segment lost 6 bases and the V segment lost 2 bases, leaving 7 bases of the junction unmatched. CDR3 length: 15 amino acids. The CDR3 sequence is CASSFRGTVDEKLFF. CDR3 coding DNA: TGTGCCAGCAGCTTCAGAGGGACAGTCGATGAAAAACTGTTTTTT.

The chain uses TRBV4-1 and TRBJ1-2; unclear D gene. This CDR3 is built from 18 residues. V was pared by 2 bases and J by 5 bases, with 24 bases between. Per the germline V gene, CDR1 is MGHRA and CDR2 is YSYEKL. Here the CDR3 DNA reads TGCGCCAGCAGCCAATCGGCAGGATTTCCTCCCTTTCTATATGGCTACACCTTC. Protein: CASSQSAGFPPFLYGYTF.

This chain connects TRBV4-3 to TRBJ1-2; 8 nucleotides align to TRBD1. The CDR3 is 17 amino acids. V trimming: 0 bases; J trimming: 4 bases; junction bases outside the gene matches: 10. Germline loops: CDR1 LGHNA, CDR2 YSLEER. The CDR3 spells CASSQDDAGGTVYGYTF. The CDR3 DNA is TGCGCCAGCAGCCAAGACGATGCAGGGGGCACGGTCTATGGCTACACCTTC.

The J gene is TRBJ2-7, the V gene TRBV6-1; TRBD1 agrees at 7 bases. Germline V lookup: CDR1 MNHNS, CDR2 SASEGT. V was clipped by 1 base and J by 5 bases; unmatched bases: 5. CDR3 length: 14 residues. The CDR3 bases are TGTGCCAGCAGTGAAGGACAGGGAAGGGACGAGCAGTACTTC. Its translation is CASSEGQGRDEQYF.

The rearrangement links TRBV5-5 to TRBJ1-2; 8 positions match TRBD1. CDR3 size: 16 residues. Germline CDR1 and CDR2: SGHKS and YYEKEE (reference sequence). After removal of 7 bases from V and 0 bases from J, the junction contained 11 bases not matched to a gene. The CDR3 protein is CASSRGQGASNYGYTF. The CDR3 region has the DNA TGTGCCAGCTCTCGGGGGCAGGGGGCATCTAACTATGGCTACACCTTC.

This clone was detected once. The rearrangement links TRBV6-6 to TRBJ1-6; D not certain. V shed 5 bases and J shed 10 bases, with 9 bases lying between them. CDR3 length: 12 residues. In germline, CDR1 is MNHNY, CDR2 SVGAGI (reference sequence). CDR3 nucleotide sequence: TGTGCCAGCAGTCCCCTCGGGTCACCCCTCCACTTT. Translation: CASSPLGSPLHF.

This clone has only one observation. This chain links TRBV18 with TRBJ1-1, with a tentative D call TRBD1 (6 bases). Per germline, CDR1 KGHSH and CDR2 LQKENI. Trimming cost V 2 bases and J 12 bases, with 19 bases left between them. This CDR3 region has 14 residues. This chain's CDR3 is CASSPEGDSSGTFF. Written as DNA, the CDR3 is TGTGCCAGCTCACCAGAGGGGGATTCAAGTGGGACTTTCTTT.

The sample holds one count of this clone. The CDR3 DNA sequence: TGTGCCAGCAGTGAAATAGGGGCAAGGTATAATTCACCCCTCCACTTT. It encodes CASSEIGARYNSPLHF. This sequence joins TRBV2 and TRBJ1-6; D is perhaps TRBD1 (5 bases). The CDR3 sequence is 16 residues long. Germline values: CDR1 SNHLY, CDR2 FYNNEI. The V gene lost 2 bases and the J gene lost 4 bases, with 12 bases spanning the gap.

The chain links TRBV3-1 (or the pseudogene TRBV3-2) to TRBJ1-6, with D perhaps TRBD1 (5 bases). Trimming pared 1 base from V and 7 bases from J, leaving 14 bases between. The CDR3 length is 16 residues. Germline V CDR1 and CDR2: LGHDT, YNNKEL (reference sequence). The CDR3 protein is CASSQGTGVLNSPLHF. The CDR3 coding sequence is TGTGCCAGCAGCCAAGGTACAGGCGTTCTCAATTCACCCCTCCACTTT.

The genes are TRBV11-3 and TRBJ1-2, with TRBD1 matching 8 bases. The CDR3 contains 13 residues. Germline lookup yields CDR1 SGHNT and CDR2 YENEEA. Germline trimming cut 3 bases from V and 3 bases from J; bases unmatched to any gene: 0. The chain's CDR3 is CASSLDRDYGYTF. CDR3 sequence (DNA): TGTGCCAGCAGCTTGGACAGGGACTATGGCTACACCTTC.

In this sample, this clone turned up once. The CDR3 nucleotides are TGTGCCAGCAGTGAACGACAGGGGGGAACCGGGGAGCTGTTTTTT. Translated: CASSERQGGTGELFF. The chain is built from TRBV2 and TRBJ2-2, with 9 bases lining up with TRBD1. J was trimmed by 5 bases and V by 2 bases; bases with no gene match: 3. The CDR3 sequence is 15 residues long. Germline values: CDR1 SNHLY, CDR2 FYNNEI.

V gene TRBV6-2 or TRBV6-3 combines with J gene TRBJ2-1, with 11 bases matching TRBD2. The germline V gene encodes CDR1 MNHEY and CDR2 SVGEGT. With V trimmed by 4 bases and J by 7 bases, 6 bases remained unmatched. CDR3 length: 15 residues. The CDR3 sequence is CASSSLAGGWNEQFF. The CDR3 DNA reads TGTGCCAGCAGTTCCCTAGCGGGGGGATGGAATGAGCAGTTCTTC.

The chain uses TRBV11-3 and TRBJ2-5; tentative D call: TRBD2 (7 bases). Germline V gene data show CDR1 as SGHNT and CDR2 as YENEEA. The V and J ends lost 5 bases and 3 bases respectively, with 19 bases between them. This CDR3 contains 16 residues. The CDR3 DNA is TGTGCCAGCAGCGATAGGGGGGGGCTAGCGGAAGAGACCCAGTACTTC. This translates into CASSDRGGLAEETQYF. Supplemented by reference TRBV11-3 and TRBJ2-5, the full variable domain reads EAGVVQSPRYKIIEKKQPVAFWCNPISGHNTLYWYLQNLGQGPELLIRYENEEAVDDSQLPKDRFSAERLKGVDSTLKIQPAELGDSAVYLCASSDRGGLAEETQYFGPGTRLLVL.